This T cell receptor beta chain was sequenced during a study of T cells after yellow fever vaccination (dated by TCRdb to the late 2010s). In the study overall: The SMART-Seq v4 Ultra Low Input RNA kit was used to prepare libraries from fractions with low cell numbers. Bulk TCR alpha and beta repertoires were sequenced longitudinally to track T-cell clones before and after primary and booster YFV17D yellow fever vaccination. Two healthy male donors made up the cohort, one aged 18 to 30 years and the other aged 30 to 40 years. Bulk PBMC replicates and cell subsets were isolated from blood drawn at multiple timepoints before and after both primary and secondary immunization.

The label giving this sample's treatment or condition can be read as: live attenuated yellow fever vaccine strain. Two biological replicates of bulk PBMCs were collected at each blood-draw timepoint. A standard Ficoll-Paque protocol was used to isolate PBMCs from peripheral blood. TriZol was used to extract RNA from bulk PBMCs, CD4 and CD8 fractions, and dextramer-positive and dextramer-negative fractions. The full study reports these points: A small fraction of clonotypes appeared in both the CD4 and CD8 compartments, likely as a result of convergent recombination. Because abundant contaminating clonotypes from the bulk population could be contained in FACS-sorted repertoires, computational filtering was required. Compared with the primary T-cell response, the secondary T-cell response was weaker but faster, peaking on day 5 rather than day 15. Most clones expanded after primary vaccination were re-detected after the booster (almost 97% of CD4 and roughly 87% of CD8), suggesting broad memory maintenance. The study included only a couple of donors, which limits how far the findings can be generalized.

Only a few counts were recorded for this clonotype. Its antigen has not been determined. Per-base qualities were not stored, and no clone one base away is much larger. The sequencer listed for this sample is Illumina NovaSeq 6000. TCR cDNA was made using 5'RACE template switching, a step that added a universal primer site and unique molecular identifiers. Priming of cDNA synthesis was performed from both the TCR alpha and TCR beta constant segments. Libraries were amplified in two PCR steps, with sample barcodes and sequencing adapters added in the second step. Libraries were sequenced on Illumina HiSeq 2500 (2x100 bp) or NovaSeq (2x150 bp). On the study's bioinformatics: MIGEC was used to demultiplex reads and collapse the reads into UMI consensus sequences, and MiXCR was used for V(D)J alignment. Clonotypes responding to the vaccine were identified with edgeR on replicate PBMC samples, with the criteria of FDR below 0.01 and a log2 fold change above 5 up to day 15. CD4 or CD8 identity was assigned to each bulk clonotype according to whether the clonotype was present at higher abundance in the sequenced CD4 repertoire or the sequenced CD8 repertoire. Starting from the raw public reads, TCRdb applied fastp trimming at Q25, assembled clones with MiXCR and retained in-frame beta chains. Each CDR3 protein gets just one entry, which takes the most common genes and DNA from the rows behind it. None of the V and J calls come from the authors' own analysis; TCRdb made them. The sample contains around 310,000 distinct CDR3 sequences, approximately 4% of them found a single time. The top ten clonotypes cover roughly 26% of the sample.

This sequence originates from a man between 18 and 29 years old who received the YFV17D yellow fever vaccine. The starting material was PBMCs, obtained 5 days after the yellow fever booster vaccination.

The DNA sequence is TGTGCCAGCAGCTTACTCTCCGGGCCTTCTCGAGAGACCCAGTACTTC. Its amino acids are CASSLLSGPSRETQYF. The V gene is TRBV7-6 and the J gene is TRBJ2-5; the D gene remains uncertain. Its CDR3 holds 16 amino acids, cysteine through phenylalanine. Only the CDR3 portion is preserved as DNA: 48 bases, with reading frame beginning at the first base. The germline V gene supplies CDR1 SGHVS and CDR2 FNYEAQ. V is reduced by 2 bases and J by 4 bases, leaving a spacing of 17 bases between them.